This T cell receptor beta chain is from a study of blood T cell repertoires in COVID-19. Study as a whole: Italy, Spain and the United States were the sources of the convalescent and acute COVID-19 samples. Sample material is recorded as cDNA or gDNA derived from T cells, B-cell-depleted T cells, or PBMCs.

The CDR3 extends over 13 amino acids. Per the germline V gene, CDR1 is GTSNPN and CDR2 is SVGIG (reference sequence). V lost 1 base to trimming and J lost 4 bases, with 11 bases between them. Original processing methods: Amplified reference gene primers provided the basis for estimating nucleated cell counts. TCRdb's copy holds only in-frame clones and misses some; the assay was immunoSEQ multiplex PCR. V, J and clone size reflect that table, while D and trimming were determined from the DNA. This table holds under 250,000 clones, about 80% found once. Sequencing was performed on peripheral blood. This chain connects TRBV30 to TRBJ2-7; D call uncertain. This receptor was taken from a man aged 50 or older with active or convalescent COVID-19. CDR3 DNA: TGTGCCTGGAGTGACGCAGGAACGTACGAGCAGTACTTC. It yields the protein CAWSDAGTYEQYF.